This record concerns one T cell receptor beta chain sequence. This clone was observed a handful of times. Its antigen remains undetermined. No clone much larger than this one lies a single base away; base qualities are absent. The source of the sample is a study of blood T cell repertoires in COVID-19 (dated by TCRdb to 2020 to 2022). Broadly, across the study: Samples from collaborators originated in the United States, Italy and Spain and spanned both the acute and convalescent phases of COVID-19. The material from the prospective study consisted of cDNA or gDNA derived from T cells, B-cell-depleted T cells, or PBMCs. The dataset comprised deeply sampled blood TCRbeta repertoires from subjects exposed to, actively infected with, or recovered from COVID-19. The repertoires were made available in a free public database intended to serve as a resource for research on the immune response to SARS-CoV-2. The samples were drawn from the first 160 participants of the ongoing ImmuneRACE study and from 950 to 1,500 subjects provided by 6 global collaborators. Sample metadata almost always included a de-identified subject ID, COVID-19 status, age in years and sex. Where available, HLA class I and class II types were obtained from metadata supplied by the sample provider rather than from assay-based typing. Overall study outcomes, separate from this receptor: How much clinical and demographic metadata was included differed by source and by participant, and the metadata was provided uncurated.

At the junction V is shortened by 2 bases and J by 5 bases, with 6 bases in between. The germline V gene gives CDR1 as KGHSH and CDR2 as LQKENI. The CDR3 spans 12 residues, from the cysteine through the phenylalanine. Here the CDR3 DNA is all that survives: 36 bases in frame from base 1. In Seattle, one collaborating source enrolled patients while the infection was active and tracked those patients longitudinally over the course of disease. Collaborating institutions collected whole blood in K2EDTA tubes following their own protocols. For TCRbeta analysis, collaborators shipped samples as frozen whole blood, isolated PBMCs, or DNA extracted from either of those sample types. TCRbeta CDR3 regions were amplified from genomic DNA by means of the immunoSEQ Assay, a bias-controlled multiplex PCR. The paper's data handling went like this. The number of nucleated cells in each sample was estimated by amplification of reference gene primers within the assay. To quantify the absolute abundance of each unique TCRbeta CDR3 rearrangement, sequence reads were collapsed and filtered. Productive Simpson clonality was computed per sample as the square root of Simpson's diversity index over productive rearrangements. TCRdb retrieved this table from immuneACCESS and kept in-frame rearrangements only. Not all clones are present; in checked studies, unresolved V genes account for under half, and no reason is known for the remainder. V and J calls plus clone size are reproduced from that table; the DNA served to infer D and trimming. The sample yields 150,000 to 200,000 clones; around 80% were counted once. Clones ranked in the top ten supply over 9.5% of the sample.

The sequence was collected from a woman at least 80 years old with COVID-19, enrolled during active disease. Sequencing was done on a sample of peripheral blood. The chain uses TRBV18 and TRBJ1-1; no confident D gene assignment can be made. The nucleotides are TGTGCCAGCTCACCAATGGAGACTGAAGCTTTCTTT. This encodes CASSPMETEAFF.